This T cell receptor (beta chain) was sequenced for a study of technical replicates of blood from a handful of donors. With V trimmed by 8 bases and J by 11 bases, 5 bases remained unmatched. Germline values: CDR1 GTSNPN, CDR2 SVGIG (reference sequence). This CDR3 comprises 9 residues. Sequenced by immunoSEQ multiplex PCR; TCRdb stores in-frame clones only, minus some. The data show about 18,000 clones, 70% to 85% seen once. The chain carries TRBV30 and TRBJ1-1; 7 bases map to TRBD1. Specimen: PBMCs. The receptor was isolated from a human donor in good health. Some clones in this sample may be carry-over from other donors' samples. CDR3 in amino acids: CALGQFAFF. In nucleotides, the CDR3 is TGTGCCCTGGGACAGTTTGCTTTCTTT.